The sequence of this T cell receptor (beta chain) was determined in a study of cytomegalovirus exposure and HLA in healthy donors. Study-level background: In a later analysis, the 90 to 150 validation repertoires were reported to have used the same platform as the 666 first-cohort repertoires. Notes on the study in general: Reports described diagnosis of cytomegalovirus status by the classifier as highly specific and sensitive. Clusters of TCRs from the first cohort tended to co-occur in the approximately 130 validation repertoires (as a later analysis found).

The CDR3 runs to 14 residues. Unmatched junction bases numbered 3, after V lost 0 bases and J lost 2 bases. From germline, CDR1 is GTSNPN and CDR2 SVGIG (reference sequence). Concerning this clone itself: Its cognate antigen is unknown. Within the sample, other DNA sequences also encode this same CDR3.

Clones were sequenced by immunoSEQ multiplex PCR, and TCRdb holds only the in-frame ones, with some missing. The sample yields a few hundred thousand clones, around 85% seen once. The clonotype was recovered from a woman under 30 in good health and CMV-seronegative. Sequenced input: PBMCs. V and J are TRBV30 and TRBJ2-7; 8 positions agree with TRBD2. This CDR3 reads CAWSVGSGTYEQYF. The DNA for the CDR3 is TGTGCCTGGAGTGTTGGTAGCGGGACCTACGAGCAGTACTTC.